A selection of T cell receptor beta chains follows, all from one sample in a study of T cells after yellow fever vaccination. MiXCR, run by TCRdb on the 5' RACE reads, gives a single entry per CDR3 protein. The sample holds some 320,000 distinct CDR3 sequences, about 10% seen once. This material consisted of CD4+ T cells sorted from PBMCs, taken 45 days after the yellow fever booster vaccination. The source of these receptors is a man aged 18 to 29 who received the YFV17D yellow fever vaccine. Both conserved end residues are part of each CDR3. The D gene is left open where the match is weak. Size is stated for part of the rows, as once, few or many counts, or as a class when the clone is expanded.

CDR3 protein	CDR3 DNA	V gene	J gene	D gene	clone size
CSAYRDRDQKLFF	TGCAGTGCTTACCGGGACAGGGACCAAAAACTGTTTTTT	TRBV20-1	TRBJ1-4	TRBD1	few
CASSHRTPLEQYF	TGTGCCAGCAGCCACCGCACACCCCTTGAGCAGTACTTC	TRBV3-1	TRBJ2-7	-	few
CASSRRGGAGTQYF	TGTGCCAGCAGCCGTCGCGGGGGGGCCGGGACGCAGTATTTT	TRBV3-1	TRBJ2-3	TRBD2	-
CASSYYGQGNYGYTF	TGTGCCAGCAGTTACTACGGACAGGGGAACTATGGCTACACCTTC	TRBV6-5	TRBJ1-2	TRBD1	-
CSARDPGGAPLWAFF	TGCAGTGCTAGAGATCCAGGGGGCGCTCCCCTGTGGGCTTTCTTT	TRBV20-1	TRBJ1-1	TRBD1	few
CASSYGGAREQFF	TGTGCCAGCAGCTACGGGGGGGCGCGTGAGCAGTTCTTC	TRBV7-3	TRBJ2-1	TRBD2	-
CASSLGGTVTTGELFF	TGTGCCAGCAGCTTAGGAGGGACAGTAACCACCGGGGAGCTGTTTTTT	TRBV7-2	TRBJ2-2	TRBD1	-
CSVEGVEDYEQYF	TGCAGCGTTGAAGGGGTAGAGGATTACGAGCAGTACTTC	TRBV29-1	TRBJ2-7	-	many
CASSLTGRLETQYF	TGTGCCAGCAGCTTAACCGGACGTCTAGAGACCCAGTACTTC	TRBV7-3	TRBJ2-5	-	few
CASSVGAGYVSDTQYF	TGTGCCAGCAGCGTAGGGGCAGGGTATGTTTCAGATACGCAGTATTTT	TRBV9	TRBJ2-3	-	few
CASSLEPIGNEQFF	TGTGCCAGCAGCTTGGAACCAATCGGAAATGAGCAGTTCTTC	TRBV5-5	TRBJ2-1	-	many
CASSQGLAGIYEQYF	TGTGCCAGCAGCCAGGGACTAGCGGGGATCTACGAGCAGTACTTC	TRBV7-9	TRBJ2-7	TRBD2	few
CASSSQYGYTF	TGTGCCAGCAGCTCCCAGTATGGCTACACCTTC	TRBV7-2	TRBJ1-2	-	few
CASRLAGGSSNEQFF	TGTGCCAGCAGACTAGCGGGGGGAAGTAGCAATGAGCAGTTCTTC	TRBV27	TRBJ2-1	TRBD2	-
CSASQTGGVLQFF	TGCAGTGCTAGTCAGACAGGCGGGGTGTTACAGTTCTTC	TRBV20-1	TRBJ2-1	-	few
CASSSIVDTQYF	TGTGCCAGCAGCTCCATTGTAGATACGCAGTATTTT	TRBV7-2	TRBJ2-3	-	few
CASTPLGAFGEQFF	TGTGCCAGCACCCCGCTAGGGGCGTTCGGTGAGCAGTTCTTC	TRBV7-9	TRBJ2-1	-	few
CASSDQGATDTQYF	TGTGCCAGCAGCGACCAGGGAGCCACAGATACGCAGTATTTT	TRBV7-2	TRBJ2-3	-	-
CASSLITENTEAFF	TGCGCCAGCAGCTTGATAACAGAGAACACTGAAGCTTTCTTT	TRBV5-1	TRBJ1-1	-	many
CASSLRNRVEGEQFF	TGCGCCAGCAGCTTACGAAACAGGGTAGAAGGCGAGCAGTTCTTC	TRBV5-1	TRBJ2-1	-	few
CAISEGGGARETQYF	TGTGCCATCAGTGAAGGCGGGGGGGCCCGTGAGACCCAGTACTTC	TRBV10-3	TRBJ2-5	TRBD2	many
CASSQGNTGETQYF	TGCGCCAGCAGCCAAGGGAACACCGGAGAGACCCAGTACTTC	TRBV4-3	TRBJ2-5	-	-
CASSLLARGDTEAFF	TGCGCCAGCAGCTTGTTGGCTAGGGGTGACACTGAAGCTTTCTTT	TRBV5-1	TRBJ1-1	-	-
CASSERDILGSAFF	TGTGCCAGCAGTGAACGGGACATTCTGGGTTCGGCTTTCTTT	TRBV25-1	TRBJ1-1	-	-